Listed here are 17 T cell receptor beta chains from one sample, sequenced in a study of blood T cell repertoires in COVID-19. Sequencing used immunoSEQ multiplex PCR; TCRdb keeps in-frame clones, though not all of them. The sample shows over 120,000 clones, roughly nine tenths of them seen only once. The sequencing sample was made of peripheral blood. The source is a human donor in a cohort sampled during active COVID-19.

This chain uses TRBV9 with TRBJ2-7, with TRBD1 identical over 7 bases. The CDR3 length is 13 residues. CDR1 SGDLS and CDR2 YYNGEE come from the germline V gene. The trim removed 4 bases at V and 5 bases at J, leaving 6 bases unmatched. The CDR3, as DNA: TGTGCCAGCAGCACAGGGGCGGCAAACGAGCAGTACTTC. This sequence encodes CASSTGAANEQYF.

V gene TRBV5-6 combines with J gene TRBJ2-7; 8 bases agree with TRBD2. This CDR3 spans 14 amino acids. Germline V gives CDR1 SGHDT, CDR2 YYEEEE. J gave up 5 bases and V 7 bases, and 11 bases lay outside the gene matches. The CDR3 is CASSRGARYDEQYF. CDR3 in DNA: TGTGCCAGCTCGCGGGGGGCGAGGTACGACGAGCAGTACTTC. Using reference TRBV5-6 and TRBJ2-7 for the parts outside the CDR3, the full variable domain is DAGVTQSPTHLIKTRGQQVTLRCSPKSGHDTVSWYQQALGQGPQFIFQYYEEEERQRGNFPDRFSGHQFPNYSSELNVNALLLGDSALYLCASSRGARYDEQYFGPGTRLTVT.

CDR3 region: CASSPPTSSGNTIYF. The CDR3 DNA reads as TGTGCCAGCAGCCCCCCCACGAGCTCTGGAAACACCATATATTTT. The chain uses TRBV7-9 and TRBJ1-3; D gene ambiguous. Germline CDR1 is SEHNR and CDR2 is FQNEAQ (reference sequence). Between the trimmed V and J ends, which lost 5 bases and 0 bases, there was a span of 11 bases. The CDR3 sequence is 15 residues long.

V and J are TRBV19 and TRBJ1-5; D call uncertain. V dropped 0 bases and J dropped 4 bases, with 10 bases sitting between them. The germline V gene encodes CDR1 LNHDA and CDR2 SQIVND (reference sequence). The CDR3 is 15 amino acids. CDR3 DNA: TGTGCCAGTAGTATAGAACCTCCGGGGAATCAGCCCCAGCATTTT. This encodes CASSIEPPGNQPQHF.

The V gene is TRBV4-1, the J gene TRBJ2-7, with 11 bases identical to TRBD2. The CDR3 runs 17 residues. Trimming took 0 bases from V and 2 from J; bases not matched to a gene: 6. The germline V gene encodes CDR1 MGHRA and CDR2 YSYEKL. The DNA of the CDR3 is TGCGCCAGCAGCCAAGATATGGGACTAGCGGCCGCCTACGAGCAGTACTTC. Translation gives CASSQDMGLAAAYEQYF.

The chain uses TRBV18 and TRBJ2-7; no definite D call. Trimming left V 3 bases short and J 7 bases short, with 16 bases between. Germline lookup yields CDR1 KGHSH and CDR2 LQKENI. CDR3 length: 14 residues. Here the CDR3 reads CASSPLLGFIEQYF. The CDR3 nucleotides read TGTGCCAGCTCACCCCTCCTGGGCTTCATTGAGCAGTACTTC.

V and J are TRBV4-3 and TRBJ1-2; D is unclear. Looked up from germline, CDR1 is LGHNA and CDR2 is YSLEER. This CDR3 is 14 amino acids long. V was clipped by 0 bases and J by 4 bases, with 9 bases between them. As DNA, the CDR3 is TGCGCCAGCAGCCAAGATTGGGGAGGCTATGGCTACACCTTC. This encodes CASSQDWGGYGYTF.

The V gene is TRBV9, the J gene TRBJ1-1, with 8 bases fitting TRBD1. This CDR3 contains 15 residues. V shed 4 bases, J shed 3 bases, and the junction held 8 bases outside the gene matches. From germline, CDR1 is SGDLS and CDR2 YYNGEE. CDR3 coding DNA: TGTGCCAGCAGCCCCGACAGGGGACGGGACACTGAAGCTTTCTTT. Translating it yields CASSPDRGRDTEAFF.

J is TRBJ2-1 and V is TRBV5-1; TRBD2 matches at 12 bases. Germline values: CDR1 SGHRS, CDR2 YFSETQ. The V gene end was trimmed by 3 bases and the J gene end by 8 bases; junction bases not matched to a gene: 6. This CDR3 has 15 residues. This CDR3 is CASSSATSGGHEQFF. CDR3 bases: TGCGCCAGCAGCTCGGCGACTAGCGGGGGACATGAGCAGTTCTTC.

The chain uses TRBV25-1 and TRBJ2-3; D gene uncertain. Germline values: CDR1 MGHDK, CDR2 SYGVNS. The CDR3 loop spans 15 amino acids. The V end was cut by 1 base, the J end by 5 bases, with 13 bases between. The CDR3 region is CASSESSGSGDTQYF. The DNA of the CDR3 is TGTGCCAGCAGTGAATCATCTGGTTCGGGAGATACGCAGTATTTT.

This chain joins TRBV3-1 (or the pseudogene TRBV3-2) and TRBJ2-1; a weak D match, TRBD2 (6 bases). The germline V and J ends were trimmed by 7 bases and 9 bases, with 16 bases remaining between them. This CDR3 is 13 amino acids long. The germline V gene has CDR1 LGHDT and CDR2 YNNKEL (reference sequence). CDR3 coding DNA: TGTGCCAGCACCCCTAGCGTACCAGGTGAGCAGTTCTTC. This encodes CASTPSVPGEQFF.

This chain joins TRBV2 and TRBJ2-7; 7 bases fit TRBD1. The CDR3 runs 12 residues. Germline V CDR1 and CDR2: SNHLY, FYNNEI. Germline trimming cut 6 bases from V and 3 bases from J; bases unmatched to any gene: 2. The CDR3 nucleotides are TGTGCCAGCAGAGGACAGGACTACGAGCAGTACTTC. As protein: CASRGQDYEQYF.

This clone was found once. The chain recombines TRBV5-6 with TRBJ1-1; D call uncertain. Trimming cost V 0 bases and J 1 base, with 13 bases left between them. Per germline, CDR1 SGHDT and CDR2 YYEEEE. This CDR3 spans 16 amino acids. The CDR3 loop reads CASSLGIVRRNTEAFF. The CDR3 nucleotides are TGTGCCAGCAGCTTGGGAATAGTGAGAAGGAACACTGAAGCTTTCTTT.

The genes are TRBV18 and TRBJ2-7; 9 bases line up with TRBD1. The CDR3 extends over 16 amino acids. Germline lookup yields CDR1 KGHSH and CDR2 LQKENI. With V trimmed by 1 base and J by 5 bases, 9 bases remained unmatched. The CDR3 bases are TGTGCCAGCTCACCACTGATGGGACAGGGTTCCAACGAGCAGTACTTC. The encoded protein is CASSPLMGQGSNEQYF.

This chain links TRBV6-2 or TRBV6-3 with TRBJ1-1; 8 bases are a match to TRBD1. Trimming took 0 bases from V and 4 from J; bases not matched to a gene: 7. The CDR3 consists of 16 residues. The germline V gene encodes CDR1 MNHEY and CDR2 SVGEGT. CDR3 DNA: TGTGCCAGCAGTTACTCGAGGGCAGGGGGCCTCACTGAAGCTTTCTTT. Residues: CASSYSRAGGLTEAFF.

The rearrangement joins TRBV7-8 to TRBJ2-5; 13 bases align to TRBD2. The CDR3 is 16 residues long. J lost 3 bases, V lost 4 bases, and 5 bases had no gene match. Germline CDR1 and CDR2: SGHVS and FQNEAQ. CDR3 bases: TGTGCCAGCAGCTACTGGACTAGCGGGGGAAAAGAGACCCAGTACTTC. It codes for CASSYWTSGGKETQYF.

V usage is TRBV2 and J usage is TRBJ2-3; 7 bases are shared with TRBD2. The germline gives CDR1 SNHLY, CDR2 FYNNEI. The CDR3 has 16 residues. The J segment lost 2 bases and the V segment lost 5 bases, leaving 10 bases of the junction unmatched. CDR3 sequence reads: CASSSGGDYATDTQYF. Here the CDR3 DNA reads TGTGCCAGCAGTTCCGGCGGGGACTACGCCACAGATACGCAGTATTTT. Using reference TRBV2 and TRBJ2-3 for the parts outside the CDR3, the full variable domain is EPEVTQTPSHQVTQMGQEVILRCVPISNHLYFYWYRQILGQKVEFLVSFYNNEISEKSEIFDDQFSVERPDGSNFTLKIRSTKLEDSAMYFCASSSGGDYATDTQYFGPGTRLTVL.